Following are 6 T cell receptor beta chains from one sample sequenced in a study of cytomegalovirus exposure and HLA in healthy donors. Both 60 Vbeta primers and 13 Jbeta primers went into the PCR. The assay was immunoSEQ multiplex PCR, and TCRdb's table has in-frame clones only and misses some. The sample records over 110,000 clones, about 80% being singletons. Sequenced sample: PBMCs. All receptors derive from a woman in her thirties or forties in good health and CMV-seropositive.

The chain has TRBV10-3 and TRBJ2-3; 8 bases map to TRBD2. This CDR3 has 14 residues. CDR1 ENHRY and CDR2 SYGVKD come from the germline V gene. Germline trimming cut 4 bases from V and 4 bases from J; bases unmatched to any gene: 4. CDR3 protein: CAISGLAGSDTQYF. The CDR3 DNA reads TGTGCCATCAGTGGTCTAGCGGGTTCAGATACGCAGTATTTT.

The chain has TRBV5-1 and TRBJ2-3, with D possibly being TRBD1 (5 bases). V lost 4 bases and J 2 bases, leaving 11 bases between the germline ends. The CDR3 covers 14 residues. Germline-derived CDR1 and CDR2 are SGHRS and YFSETQ. The CDR3 DNA reads TGCGCCAGCAGCCTGACAGTGATCACAGATACGCAGTATTTT. It is translated as CASSLTVITDTQYF.

The chain combines TRBV5-6 with TRBJ2-3; TRBD2 matches 10 bases. With 0 bases clipped from V and 1 base from J, the junction kept 2 bases outside the gene matches. The CDR3 is 16 residues long. The V gene's germline CDR1 is SGHDT and CDR2 YYEEEE. DNA for the CDR3: TGTGCCAGCAGCTTGGGCCTAGCGGGAGGCACAGATACGCAGTATTTT. This encodes CASSLGLAGGTDTQYF.

The chain carries TRBV5-1 and TRBJ1-1, with D tentatively TRBD1 (5 bases). The CDR3 consists of 13 residues. Per germline, CDR1 SGHRS and CDR2 YFSETQ. V was pared by 4 bases and J by 6 bases, with 13 bases between. The CDR3 protein is CASSLQGGAEAFF. CDR3 nucleotides: TGCGCCAGCAGCCTCCAGGGAGGTGCTGAAGCTTTCTTT.

This sequence joins TRBV6-1 and TRBJ2-3; TRBD2 matches 8 bases. V lost 10 bases to trimming and J lost 2 bases; unmatched junction nucleotides: 8. The germline V gene has CDR1 MNHNS and CDR2 SASEGT. The CDR3 consists of 14 residues. The CDR3: CATKSGRLTDTQYF. The CDR3 DNA reads as TGTGCCACTAAGAGCGGGAGACTCACAGATACGCAGTATTTT.

This chain links TRBV27 with TRBJ1-3; TRBD1 aligns across 7 bases. CDR1 is MNHEY and CDR2 is SMNVEV in the germline V gene (reference sequence). Losses at the gene ends were 4 bases for V and 0 bases for J; bases not matched to a gene: 15. This CDR3 contains 19 residues. CDR3 in DNA: TGTGCCAGCAGTTCCGCCTCAACGGGACAGCTTCACTCTGGAAACACCATATATTTT. Protein sequence: CASSSASTGQLHSGNTIYF.